These T cell receptor beta chains were read from a single sample in a study of cytomegalovirus exposure and HLA in healthy donors. The data were produced by immunoSEQ multiplex PCR, yet TCRdb's version contains in-frame clones alone and is incomplete. Among roughly 200,000 clones, 79% were seen once, and the ten largest hold around 4.3%. The sequenced material came from PBMCs. All receptors derive from a woman aged 25 to 39 in good health and CMV-seropositive. CDR3s leave out the opening cysteine and the closing phenylalanine or tryptophan. D genes are given only for firm matches.

V | D | CDR3
TRBV4-1 | - | ASSQDGRGSGYGYT
TRBV7-9 | - | ASSSGPRDYGYT
TRBV5-1 | - | ASSRSSYNEQF
TRBV9 | - | ASSPVRGRGGELF
TRBV7-8 | - | ASSLVLRGGYT
TRBV27 | TRBD1 | ASSLYGRGLIGNQPQH
TRBV9 | - | ASSGQQGPTYNEQF
TRBV30 | - | AWSSPLSTDTQY
TRBV5-3 | TRBD2 | ARSSGLAGNQETQY
TRBV18 | - | ASSPEGEQY
TRBV6-6 | TRBD1 | ASSYRDRGNTEAF
TRBV29-1 | - | SVPGQLNTEAF
TRBV9 | TRBD1 | ASSPDRGRETGELF
TRBV6-5 | - | ASSQNRVEKLF
TRBV5-4 | - | ASSRPGGRLYGYT
TRBV19 | - | ASTSPTGIPKPQH
TRBV18 | - | ASSPPAGTGELF
TRBV7-8 | TRBD1 | ASSLEGQGIPFNEKLF
TRBV5-1 | TRBD1 | ASREAQGAWGYT
TRBV4-1 | TRBD1 | ASSSRTGLNTEAF
TRBV11-3 | - | ASSQSYRYEQY
TRBV11-3 | TRBD2 | ASSLEVAERGETQY
TRBV4-1 | TRBD2 | ASSLASGGSQETQY
TRBV4-2 | TRBD1 | ASSQMFRTGVGGYT
TRBV6-6 | - | ASSYLPIDQPQH
TRBV5-8 | - | ASSLGHANTEAF
TRBV6-5 | TRBD1 | ASSRDSSGNTIY
TRBV4-1 | TRBD2 | ASSQVWTSGTSSYNEQF
TRBV4-1 | TRBD1 | ASSHRPGTGGLLDSYNSPLH
TRBV9 | TRBD2 | ASSVSSGSGRNEQF
TRBV5-1 | TRBD1 | ASSLGDRLLHEQF
TRBV11-2 | TRBD2 | ASSSPASGYYNEQF
TRBV9 | TRBD1 | ASSVLWDSYNSPLH